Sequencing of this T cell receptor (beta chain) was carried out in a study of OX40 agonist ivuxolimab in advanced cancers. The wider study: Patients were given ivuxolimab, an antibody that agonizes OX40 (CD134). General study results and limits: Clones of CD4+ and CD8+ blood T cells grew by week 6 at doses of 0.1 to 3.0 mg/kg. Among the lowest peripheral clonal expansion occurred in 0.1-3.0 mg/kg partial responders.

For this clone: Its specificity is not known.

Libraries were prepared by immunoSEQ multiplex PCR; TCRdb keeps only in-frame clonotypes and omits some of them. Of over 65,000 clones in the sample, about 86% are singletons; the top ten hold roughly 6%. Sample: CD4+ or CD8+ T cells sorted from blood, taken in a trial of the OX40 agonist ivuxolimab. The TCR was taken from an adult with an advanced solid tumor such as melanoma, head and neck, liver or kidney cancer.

The CDR3 here is CASSQGGDGTEAFF. The CDR3 DNA sequence: TGTGCCAGCTCACAAGGGGGTGATGGCACTGAAGCTTTCTTT. V gene TRBV18 combines with J gene TRBJ1-1, with D tentatively TRBD1 (6 bases). V was cut by 4 bases and J by 4 bases, with 13 bases left in between. There are 14 residues in the CDR3. The germline gives CDR1 KGHSH, CDR2 LQKENI.